Below, 18 T cell receptor beta chains from the same sample are listed, as sequenced in a study of cytomegalovirus exposure and HLA in healthy donors. TCRdb's copy holds only in-frame clones and misses some; the assay was immunoSEQ multiplex PCR. The table lists 230,000 or so clones, roughly 88% of them singletons, with just under 3% in the top ten. The source material was PBMCs. These receptors came from a woman between 18 and 30 years old in good health and CMV-seronegative.

The V and J genes are TRBV2 and TRBJ2-5, with 9 bases matching TRBD1. Looked up from germline, CDR1 is SNHLY and CDR2 is FYNNEI. V lost 6 bases, J lost 1 base, and 6 bases stayed unmatched. The CDR3 has 15 residues. This chain's CDR3 is CASRDTGGLQETQYF. Here the CDR3 DNA reads TGTGCCAGCAGGGACACAGGGGGCCTCCAAGAGACCCAGTACTTC.

In its sample, this clone was seen once. V and J are TRBV7-8 and TRBJ1-1, with 7 positions matching TRBD1. From germline, CDR1 is SGHVS and CDR2 FQNEAQ. The V and J ends lost 5 bases and 1 base, in that order; junction bases with no gene match: 4. This CDR3 contains 14 residues. The CDR3 is CASSPDRENTEAFF. In DNA form, the CDR3 reads TGTGCCAGCAGCCCAGACAGGGAGAACACTGAAGCTTTCTTT.

The chain uses TRBV10-3 and TRBJ1-5; 11 nucleotides line up with TRBD1. This CDR3 region has 14 residues. The V segment lost 6 bases and the J segment 7 bases; nucleotides outside the gene matches: 5. Germline-derived CDR1 and CDR2 are ENHRY and SYGVKD. The DNA of the CDR3 is TGTGCCATCAGAGGACAGGGGGCCGAACAGCCCCAGCATTTT. Protein: CAIRGQGAEQPQHF.

This chain links TRBV5-4 with TRBJ2-1; 10 bases map to TRBD1. The CDR3 length is 13 residues. V lost 4 bases and J lost 12; bases outside the gene matches: 7. Germline-derived CDR1 and CDR2 are SGHNT and YYREEE (reference sequence). The CDR3 nucleotides are TGTGCCAGCAGCGCGCCGGGGGACAGGGGGCAGTTCTTC. This sequence encodes CASSAPGDRGQFF.

This chain links TRBV4-3 with TRBJ2-1, with TRBD1 matching 9 bases. The V gene end was trimmed by 0 bases and the J gene end by 9 bases; junction bases not matched to a gene: 9. Germline V gene data show CDR1 as LGHNA and CDR2 as YSLEER. The CDR3 contains 16 residues. The CDR3 bases are TGCGCCAGCAGCCAAGATAGGGGACAGGGATGGATTGAGCAGTTCTTC. This codes for CASSQDRGQGWIEQFF.

This chain uses TRBV18 with TRBJ2-3; 8 nucleotides line up with TRBD2. V lost 4 bases, J lost 0 bases, and 6 bases stayed unmatched. CDR1 is KGHSH and CDR2 is LQKENI in the germline V gene. CDR3 length: 16 amino acids. The CDR3 loop is CASSLLSSGSTDTQYF. Written as DNA, the CDR3 is TGTGCCAGCTCACTCCTGTCTAGCGGGAGCACAGATACGCAGTATTTT. The whole variable domain, filled in from reference TRBV18 and TRBJ2-3, reads NAGVMQNPRHLVRRRGQEARLRCSPMKGHSHVYWYRQLPEEGLKFMVYLQKENIIDESGMPKERFSAEFPKEGPSILRIQQVVRGDSAAYFCASSLLSSGSTDTQYFGPGTRLTVL.

This chain's CDR3 is CASSYPRDREGGTQYF. Here the CDR3 DNA reads TGTGCCAGCAGTTACCCCCGGGACAGGGAGGGGGGTACGCAGTATTTT. This rearrangement joins TRBV6-6 to TRBJ2-3, with TRBD1 matching over 9 bases. CDR3 length: 16 amino acids. The trim removed 2 bases at V and 8 bases at J, leaving 11 bases unmatched. Germline-derived CDR1 and CDR2 are MNHNY and SVGAGI (reference sequence).

This chain connects TRBV15 to TRBJ2-7, with 8 bases aligning to TRBD2. J gave up 5 bases and V 0 bases, and 9 bases lay outside the gene matches. The CDR3 runs 16 residues. The V gene's germline CDR1 is LNHNV and CDR2 YYDKDF (reference sequence). The CDR3 DNA sequence: TGTGCCACCAGCAGAGATGCGGGACTAGGAGGGAACGAGCAGTACTTC. It encodes CATSRDAGLGGNEQYF.

The chain employs TRBV6-5 and TRBJ1-3; weak D call: TRBD1 (5 bases). Trimming shortened V by 2 bases and J by 3 bases, and 5 bases separated the two germline ends. The CDR3 length is 13 residues. The germline gives CDR1 MNHEY, CDR2 SVGAGI. CDR3 loop: CASSYRGGNTIYF. In DNA form, the CDR3 reads TGTGCCAGCAGTTACAGGGGTGGAAACACCATATATTTT.

The V call is TRBV11-3, the J call TRBJ2-1; 7 bases match TRBD2. Unmatched junction bases numbered 7, after V lost 3 bases and J lost 5 bases. This CDR3 spans 15 amino acids. Germline CDR1 SGHNT, CDR2 YENEEA. The CDR3 DNA sequence: TGTGCCAGCAGCTTGCCTAGCGGAGGCCACAATGAGCAGTTCTTC. The encoded protein is CASSLPSGGHNEQFF.

This clone was recorded only once. The chain joins TRBV5-5 to TRBJ1-1; D is ambiguous. Trimming removed 4 bases at V and 0 bases at J, with 7 bases between. CDR3 length: 13 residues. Germline V gene data show CDR1 as SGHKS and CDR2 as YYEKEE (reference sequence). CDR3 in DNA: TGTGCCAGCAGCGAGAGGGTGAACACTGAAGCTTTCTTT. Its protein is CASSERVNTEAFF.

V and J are TRBV6-1 and TRBJ2-1; 14 nucleotides agree with TRBD2. The CDR3 runs to 19 residues. Germline CDR1 and CDR2: MNHNS and SASEGT. V lost 2 bases and J lost 4; bases outside the gene matches: 10. The DNA for the CDR3 is TGTGCCAGCAGTGAACTCCGACTAGCGGGAGGGGGTGGGTACAATGAGCAGTTCTTC. It translates to CASSELRLAGGGGYNEQFF.

The gene calls are TRBV28 and TRBJ2-3; 10 positions match TRBD2. Unmatched junction bases numbered 5, after V lost 6 bases and J lost 5 bases. Looked up from germline, CDR1 is MDHEN and CDR2 is SYDVKM. The CDR3 totals 14 residues. For the CDR3, the DNA is TGTGCCAGCAGACTAGCGGGGAAGCAAGATACGCAGTATTTT. It codes for CASRLAGKQDTQYF.

This chain joins TRBV6-5 and TRBJ2-5; possibly TRBD1 for D (6 bases). The CDR3 spans 14 residues. The germline V gene encodes CDR1 MNHEY and CDR2 SVGAGI. Trimming pared 0 bases from V and 1 base from J, leaving 6 bases between. The CDR3 spells CASSYSTGQETQYF. The CDR3 coding sequence is TGTGCCAGCAGTTACTCGACAGGCCAAGAGACCCAGTACTTC.

The J gene is TRBJ2-7, the V gene TRBV10-3; TRBD1 agrees at 7 bases. With 5 bases clipped from V and 1 base from J, the junction kept 11 bases outside the gene matches. The CDR3 runs to 16 residues. Germline-derived CDR1 and CDR2 are ENHRY and SYGVKD. CDR3 in amino acids: CAISPTGTASSYEQYF. CDR3 DNA sequence: TGTGCCATCAGTCCTACCGGGACAGCATCTTCCTACGAGCAGTACTTC.

The V call is TRBV2, the J call TRBJ2-5; 14 bases map to TRBD2. The J call may not be correct, given that the DNA end is closer to TRBJ2-7. The CDR3 consists of 15 residues. Germline V gives CDR1 SNHLY, CDR2 FYNNEI. In nucleotides, the CDR3 is TGTGCCAGCAGAGCAGGGACTAGCGGGAGCTACGAGCAGTACTTC. Translated, it gives CASRAGTSGSYEQYF.

J is TRBJ2-7 and V is TRBV11-2, with TRBD1 identical over 7 bases. Germline assignment: CDR1 SGHAT and CDR2 FQNNGV. This CDR3 has 14 residues. J was trimmed by 2 bases and V by 5 bases; bases with no gene match: 6. CDR3 coding DNA: TGTGCCAGCAGCCAACAGGGGTGGACCTACGAGCAGTACTTC. Translated: CASSQQGWTYEQYF.

This chain connects TRBV6-5 to TRBJ1-5; D ambiguous. The CDR3 spans 12 residues. The V end was cut by 5 bases, the J end by 4 bases, with 6 bases between. Per germline, CDR1 MNHEY and CDR2 SVGAGI. The chain's CDR3 is CASSDLNQPQHF. The CDR3 DNA reads as TGTGCCAGCAGTGACTTAAATCAGCCCCAGCATTTT.